This T cell receptor (beta chain) appears in the sequencing data of a study of vaccination effects on CD4 cells after COVID-19. Study-wide context: Each participant was administered two doses of either the BNT162b2 or the mRNA-1273 vaccine.

A word on this clone: Its antigen remains unknown.

Study results and caveats: Only a few convalescent patients and no early post-infection timepoints featured in the study.

Clones were sequenced by immunoSEQ multiplex PCR, and TCRdb holds only the in-frame ones, with some missing. This table holds roughly 27,000 clones, approximately 75% found once. Expansion of antigen-specific CD4+ T cells with viral peptide pools was carried out by the ViraFEST assay before sequencing. Upon completion of about 10 days in culture, CD4+ T cells were isolated. In the vaccine recipients, nucleocapsid antibodies were negative and there was no prior SARS-CoV-2 infection. Half-medium exchanges with IL-2 medium took place on days 3 and 7. The source material was CD4+ T cells from PBMCs cultured with SARS-CoV-2 spike peptides, sampled before COVID-19 vaccination. The TCR originated in a human donor who received a COVID-19 vaccine.

DNA of the CDR3: TGTGCCAGCAGTTTCTCGGGATCTAACTATGGCTACACCTTC. This sequence encodes CASSFSGSNYGYTF. The chain carries TRBV28 and TRBJ1-2, with D uncertain. The CDR3 spans 14 residues. Trimming left V 3 bases short and J 0 bases short, with 8 bases between. CDR1 MDHEN and CDR2 SYDVKM come from the germline V gene.